This T cell receptor beta chain was profiled in a study of T cells expressing NK-cell markers. TCRdb derives one entry per CDR3 protein from the 5' RACE reads, leaving out DNA. The sample table includes 500,000 to 700,000 distinct CDR3 sequences. Germline CDR1 is SGHRS and CDR2 is YFSETQ. The CDR3 loop spans 15 amino acids. The material sequenced was blood T cells: a sorted CD56 or NKG2C T cell subset, CD4+ or CD8+ T cells, or bulk PBMC T cells (not recorded which). V gene TRBV5-1 combines with J gene TRBJ2-7; as DNA is missing, the TRBD2 call by TCRdb cannot be tested. This TCR was recovered from a man aged 18 to 30 in good health. The CDR3 region is CASSLIAGGPSEQYF.